Below are 2 T cell receptor beta chains sequenced from a single sample in a study of blood T cell repertoires in COVID-19. The table came from immunoSEQ multiplex PCR; TCRdb's copy has only in-frame clones and leaves some out. The sample records fewer than 500,000 clones, 80% to 90% being singletons. The sample consisted of peripheral blood. These receptors all stem from a young man with COVID-19, enrolled during active disease.

The gene calls are TRBV5-4 and TRBJ2-5; 8 bases fit TRBD1. The CDR3 runs 14 residues. The V segment lost 4 bases and the J segment 4 bases; nucleotides outside the gene matches: 6. Germline V CDR1 and CDR2: SGHNT, YYREEE (reference sequence). The CDR3 sequence is CASSTRTGLETQYF. The CDR3, as DNA: TGTGCCAGCAGCACCCGGACAGGGCTAGAGACCCAGTACTTC. Full variable domain (rest looked up from reference TRBV5-4 and TRBJ2-5): ETGVTQSPTHLIKTRGQQVTLRCSSQSGHNTVSWYQQALGQGPQFIFQYYREEENGRGNFPPRFSGLQFPNYSSELNVNALELDDSALYLCASSTRTGLETQYFGPGTRLLVL.

V is TRBV5-4 and J is TRBJ1-2; TRBD1 matches at 10 bases. CDR1 is SGHNT, CDR2 YYREEE, per germline (reference sequence). V trimming: 5 bases; J trimming: 3 bases; junction bases outside the gene matches: 7. CDR3 length: 15 residues. CDR3: CASRRGQGVDYGYTF. CDR3 DNA sequence: TGTGCCAGCAGACGAGGACAGGGGGTGGACTATGGCTACACCTTC. The entire variable domain, with the rest obtained from reference TRBV5-4 and TRBJ1-2, is as follows: ETGVTQSPTHLIKTRGQQVTLRCSSQSGHNTVSWYQQALGQGPQFIFQYYREEENGRGNFPPRFSGLQFPNYSSELNVNALELDDSALYLCASRRGQGVDYGYTFGSGTRLTVV.